This TCR beta chain was captured in a study of regulatory T cells in long-lasting Graves disease. As for this clonotype: Its specificity is not known.

Building of the TCR beta libraries involved iRepertoire HTBI primers and Arm-PCR of CDR3 regions. TCRdb re-derived calls from the multiplex PCR reads in MiXCR, one entry per CDR3 protein. The sample holds roughly 430,000 distinct CDR3 sequences, roughly a fifth seen once. The time point was: persistent/refractory GD, antithyroid drugs over 5 years with positive TRAb. Extracted RNA from PBMCs served as the source of the TCR library. Trimming at V came to 0 bases and at J to 0 bases, leaving 8 bases not matched to a gene. The CDR3 totals 17 residues. From germline, CDR1 is SGHRS and CDR2 YFSETQ. Study-wide results and limits: The study examined only peripheral blood, not thyroid tissue.

Sequencing was performed on peripheral blood mononuclear cells (PBMCs), taken when the disease was refractory, from a patient treated with antithyroid drugs. The TCR sequence derives from a female donor with Graves disease. This sequence joins TRBV5-1 and TRBJ1-1; 7 bases are a match to TRBD1. The CDR3 coding sequence is TGCGCCAGCAGCTTGGGACAGGGTACTGGGATGAACACTGAAGCTTTCTTT. It is translated as CASSLGQGTGMNTEAFF.